This T cell receptor (beta chain) was identified in a study of cytomegalovirus exposure and HLA in healthy donors. Study-level points and caveats: In a later analysis, HLA-C alleles had the fewest associated TCRs, DRB1 alleles the most.

The PCR had 60 Vbeta and 13 Jbeta primers. Produced via immunoSEQ multiplex PCR; TCRdb's table is partial and in-frame only. This sample carries some 140,000 clones, over 70% of them seen once, and the ten largest clones take around 1%. Remarks on this clone: Its target is unknown. Being one base from a much bigger clone, this may be a read error.

This CDR3 comprises 14 residues. Trimming cost V 1 base and J 0 bases, with 6 bases left between them. Germline V gene sequence: CDR1 SEHNR, CDR2 FQNEAQ (reference sequence). The chain couples TRBV7-9 to TRBJ1-1; D is undetermined. The TCR sequence derives from a man aged 18 to 29 in good health and CMV-seronegative. The sequenced material came from PBMCs. The CDR3 nucleotides are TGTGCCAGCAGCTTAGGGGAGATGAACACTGAAGCTTTCTTT. Its translation is CASSLGEMNTEAFF.